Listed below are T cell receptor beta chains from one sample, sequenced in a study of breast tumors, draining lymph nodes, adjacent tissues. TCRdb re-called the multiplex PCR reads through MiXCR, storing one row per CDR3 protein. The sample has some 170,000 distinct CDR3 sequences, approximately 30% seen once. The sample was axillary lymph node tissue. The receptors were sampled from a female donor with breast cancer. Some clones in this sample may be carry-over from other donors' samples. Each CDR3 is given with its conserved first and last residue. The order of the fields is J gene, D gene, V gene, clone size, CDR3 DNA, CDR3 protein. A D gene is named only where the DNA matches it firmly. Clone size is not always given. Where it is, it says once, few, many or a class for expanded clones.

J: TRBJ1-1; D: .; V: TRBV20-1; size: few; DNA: TGCAGTGCTAGATCAACAAGGCCGGAAGCTTTCTTT; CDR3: CSARSTRPEAFF
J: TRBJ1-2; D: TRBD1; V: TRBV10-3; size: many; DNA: TGTGCCATCAGTGAGTCGCTTACAGGGGTTTCTAACTATGGCTACACCTTC; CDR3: CAISESLTGVSNYGYTF
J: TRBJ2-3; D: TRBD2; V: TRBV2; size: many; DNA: TGTGCCACCTTGGGGGGGATCGCAGATACGCAGTATTTT; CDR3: CATLGGIADTQYF
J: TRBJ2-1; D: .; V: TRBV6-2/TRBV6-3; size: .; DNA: TGTGCCAGCAGTTCCTCGATATGGATCCCGGAGCGCAATGAGCAGTTCTTC; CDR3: CASSSSIWIPERNEQFF
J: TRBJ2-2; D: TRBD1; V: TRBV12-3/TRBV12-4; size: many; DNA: TGTGCCAGCAGTTACCGGGACAGGGACACCGGGGAGCTGTTTTTT; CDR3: CASSYRDRDTGELFF
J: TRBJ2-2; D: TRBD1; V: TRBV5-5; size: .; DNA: TGTGCCAGCAGCGGGACAGGAGAGAACACCGGGGAGCTGTTTTTT; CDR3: CASSGTGENTGELFF
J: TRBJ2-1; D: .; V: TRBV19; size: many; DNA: TGTGCCAGTAGTAAGGGGACAACCGTCTCCTACAATGAGCAGTTCTTC; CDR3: CASSKGTTVSYNEQFF
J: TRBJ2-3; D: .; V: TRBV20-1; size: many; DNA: TGCAGTGCTAAACCGGGACTAGATACGCAGTATTTT; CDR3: CSAKPGLDTQYF
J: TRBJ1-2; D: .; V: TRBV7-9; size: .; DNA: TGTGCCAGCGCCACCTATGAACAAACAGAGAACTATGGCCACACCTTC; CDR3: CASATYEQTENYGHTF
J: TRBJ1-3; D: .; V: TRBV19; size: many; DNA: TGTGCCAGTACCCCGGGGCCCAGGAGAAACACCATATATTTT; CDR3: CASTPGPRRNTIYF
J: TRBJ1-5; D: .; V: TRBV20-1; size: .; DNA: TGCAGTGCTAGAGAGGGAGGACAGCCCCAGCATTTT; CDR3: CSAREGGQPQHF
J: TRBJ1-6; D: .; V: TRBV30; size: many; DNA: TGTGCCTGGATTCACCGGGCAGGATCACCCCTCCACTTT; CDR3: CAWIHRAGSPLHF
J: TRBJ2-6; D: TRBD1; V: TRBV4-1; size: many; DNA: TGCGCCACCACTCCCGGACAGGGGGCTTCCGGGGCCAACGTCCTGACTTTC; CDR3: CATTPGQGASGANVLTF
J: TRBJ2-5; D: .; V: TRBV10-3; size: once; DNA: TGTGCCATCAGTGGGGCAGGCAGTCAAGAGACCCAGTACTTC; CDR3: CAISGAGSQETQYF
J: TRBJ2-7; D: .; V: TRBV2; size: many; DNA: TGTGCCAGCAGTGTAGAGGGTGTGAGGGGCGAGCAGTACTTC; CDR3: CASSVEGVRGEQYF
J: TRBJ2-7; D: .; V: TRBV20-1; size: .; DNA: TGCAGTGCTAGAATGGTCAGCTTCTACGAGCAGTACTTC; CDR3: CSARMVSFYEQYF
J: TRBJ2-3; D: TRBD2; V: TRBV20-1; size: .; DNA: TGCAGTGCCCCATTAGCGGGGTCCACAGATACGCAGTATTTT; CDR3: CSAPLAGSTDTQYF
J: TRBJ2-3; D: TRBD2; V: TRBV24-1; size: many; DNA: TGTGCCACCAGACCCGGGACTAGTGGCGATACGCAGTATTTT; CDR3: CATRPGTSGDTQYF
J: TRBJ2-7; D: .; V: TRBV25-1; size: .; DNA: TGTGCCAGCAGTGCGCGAACCGGACCCAACTACGAGCAGTACTTC; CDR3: CASSARTGPNYEQYF
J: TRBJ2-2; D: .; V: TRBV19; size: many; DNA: TGTGCCAGTAGTATACTGGGCACCGGGGAGCTGTTTTTT; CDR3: CASSILGTGELFF
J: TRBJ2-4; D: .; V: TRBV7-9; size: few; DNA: TGTGCCAGCAGCTTAGTAAGGATCAGAGCAGATCCTGCCAAAAACATTCAGTACTTC; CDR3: CASSLVRIRADPAKNIQYF
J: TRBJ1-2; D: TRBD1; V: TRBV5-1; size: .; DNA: TGCGCCAGCAGCTTTGATGGAACAGGGGGCTCCAATGGCTACACCTTC; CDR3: CASSFDGTGGSNGYTF
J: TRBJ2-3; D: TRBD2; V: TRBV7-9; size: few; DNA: TGTGCCAGCACCACTAGCGGGAGGAGAGATACGCAGTATTTT; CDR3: CASTTSGRRDTQYF
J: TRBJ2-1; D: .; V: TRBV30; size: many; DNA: TGTGCCTGGAGTGTACAGCGGAATATTTACAATGAGCAGTTCTTC; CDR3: CAWSVQRNIYNEQFF
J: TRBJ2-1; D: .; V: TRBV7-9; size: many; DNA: TGTGCCAGCAGCTTAATCTGGGGGATGTACAATGAGCAGTTCTTC; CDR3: CASSLIWGMYNEQFF
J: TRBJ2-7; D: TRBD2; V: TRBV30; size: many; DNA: TGTGCCTGGACCCCAGCGGGGGGCTCCTACGAGCAGTACTTC; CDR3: CAWTPAGGSYEQYF
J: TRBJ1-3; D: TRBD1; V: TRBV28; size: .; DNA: TGTGCCAGCAGTCCGGGACAGGCCCGAAACACCATATATTTT; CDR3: CASSPGQARNTIYF
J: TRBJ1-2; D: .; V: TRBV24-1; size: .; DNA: TGTGCCACCAGTGATTCCCAAGTAGGTGGAAACACCTTC; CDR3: CATSDSQVGGNTF
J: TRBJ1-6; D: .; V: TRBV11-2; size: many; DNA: TGTGCCAGCAGCTTAGAATGGACACTCTCACCCCTCCACTTT; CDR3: CASSLEWTLSPLHF
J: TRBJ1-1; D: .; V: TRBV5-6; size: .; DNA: TGTGCCAGCAGTCAAGGGCGAGGCACTGAAGCTTTCTTT; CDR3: CASSQGRGTEAFF
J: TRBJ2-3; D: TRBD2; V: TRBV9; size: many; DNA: TGTGCCAGCAGCGAGACTAGCGGGGGCACAGATACGCAGTATTTT; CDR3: CASSETSGGTDTQYF
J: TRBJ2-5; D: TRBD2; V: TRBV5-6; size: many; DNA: TGTGCCAGCAGCTTCGACACTAGCGGGGTGGAGACCCAGTACTTC; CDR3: CASSFDTSGVETQYF
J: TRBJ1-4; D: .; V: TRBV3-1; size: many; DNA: TGTGCCAGCAGAGGGGGTAAGGGTGAAAAACTGTTTTTT; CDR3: CASRGGKGEKLFF
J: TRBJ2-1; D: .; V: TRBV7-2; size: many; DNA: TGTGCCAGCAAGCAAGGGGCCTTCCCCTACAATGAGCAGTTCTTC; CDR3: CASKQGAFPYNEQFF
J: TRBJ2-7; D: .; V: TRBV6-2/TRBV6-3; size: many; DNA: TGTGCCAGCGTTTACAGGGACCTGGGCGAGCAGTACTTC; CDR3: CASVYRDLGEQYF
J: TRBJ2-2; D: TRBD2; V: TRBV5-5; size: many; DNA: TGTGCCAGCAGCTTAAAGGGGTCCGGGAGGAGAACCGGGGAGCTGTTTTTT; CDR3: CASSLKGSGRRTGELFF
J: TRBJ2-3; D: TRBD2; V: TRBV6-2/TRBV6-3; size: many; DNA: TGTGCCAGCAGTTACAAAGCGGGAATGGTCCGCACAGATACGCAGTATTTT; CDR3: CASSYKAGMVRTDTQYF
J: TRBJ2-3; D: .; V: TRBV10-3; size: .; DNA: TGTGCCATCAGTGGACCGGAGCAGGGTACAGATACGCAGTATTTT; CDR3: CAISGPEQGTDTQYF
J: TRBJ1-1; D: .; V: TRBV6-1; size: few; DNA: TGTGCCAGCATTCCGAGGACAGAAGAAGCTTTCTTT; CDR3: CASIPRTEEAFF
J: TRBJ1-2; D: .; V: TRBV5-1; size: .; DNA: TGCGCCAGCAGCTTGGGGGGGCGCGGTTATGGCTACACCTTC; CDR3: CASSLGGRGYGYTF
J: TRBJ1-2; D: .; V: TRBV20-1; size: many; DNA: TGCAGTGCTAGACCCTACGGGGCGAATGGCTACACCTTC; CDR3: CSARPYGANGYTF
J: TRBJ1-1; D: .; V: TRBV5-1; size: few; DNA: TGCGCCAGCCGCCTAGACAGGTACGAAGCTTTCTTT; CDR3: CASRLDRYEAFF
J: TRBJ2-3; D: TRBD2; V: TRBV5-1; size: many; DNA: TGCGCCAGCAGTCTTAGCGGGGGGCCTAGCACAGATACGCAGTATTTT; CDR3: CASSLSGGPSTDTQYF
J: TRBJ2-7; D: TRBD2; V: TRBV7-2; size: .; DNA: TGTGCCAGCAGCTTATCCCCCTCATGGGGCGGGAGATACTACGAGCAGTACTTC; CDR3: CASSLSPSWGGRYYEQYF
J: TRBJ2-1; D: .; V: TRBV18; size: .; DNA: TGTGCCAGCTCACTCGCAGGGAGATACAATGAGCAGTTCTTC; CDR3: CASSLAGRYNEQFF